The source of this TCR beta chain is a study of PD-1 blockade in classical Hodgkin lymphoma. Time point noted: cycle 4 day 1 (C4D1), after five to seven weeks of nivolumab. Every single patient, without exception, relapsed after autologous stem cell transplantation, and brentuximab vedotin exposure varied. The method was immunoSEQ multiplex PCR; TCRdb's version includes in-frame clones alone and lacks a portion of them. This table holds about 23,000 clones, 85% to 90% found once. This CDR3 has 16 residues. The V end was cut by 3 bases, the J end by 2 bases, with 13 bases between. CDR1 KGHSH and CDR2 LQKENI come from the germline V gene.

This clonotype originated in a human donor with classical Hodgkin lymphoma. The material sequenced was peripheral blood mononuclear cells (PBMCs), taken before the fourth cycle of nivolumab. This chain connects TRBV18 to TRBJ2-2; D possibly corresponds to TRBD1 (5 bases). The CDR3: CASSPETTENTGELFF. Here the CDR3 DNA reads TGTGCCAGCTCACCGGAGACGACAGAAAACACCGGGGAGCTGTTTTTT. Supplemented by reference TRBV18 and TRBJ2-2, the full variable domain reads NAGVMQNPRHLVRRRGQEARLRCSPMKGHSHVYWYRQLPEEGLKFMVYLQKENIIDESGMPKERFSAEFPKEGPSILRIQQVVRGDSAAYFCASSPETTENTGELFFGEGSRLTVL.